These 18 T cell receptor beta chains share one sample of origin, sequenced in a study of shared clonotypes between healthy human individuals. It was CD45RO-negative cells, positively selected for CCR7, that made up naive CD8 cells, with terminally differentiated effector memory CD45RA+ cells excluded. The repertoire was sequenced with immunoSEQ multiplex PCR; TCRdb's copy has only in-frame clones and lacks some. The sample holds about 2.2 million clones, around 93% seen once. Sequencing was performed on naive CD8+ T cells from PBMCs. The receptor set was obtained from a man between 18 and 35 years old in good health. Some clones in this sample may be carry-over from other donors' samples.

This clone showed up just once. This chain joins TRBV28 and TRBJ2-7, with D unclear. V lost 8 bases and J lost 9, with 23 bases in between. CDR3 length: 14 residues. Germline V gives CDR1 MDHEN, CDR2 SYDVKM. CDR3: CASVRRRNPDGQYF. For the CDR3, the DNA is TGTGCCAGCGTAAGGAGACGGAACCCGGACGGGCAGTACTTC.

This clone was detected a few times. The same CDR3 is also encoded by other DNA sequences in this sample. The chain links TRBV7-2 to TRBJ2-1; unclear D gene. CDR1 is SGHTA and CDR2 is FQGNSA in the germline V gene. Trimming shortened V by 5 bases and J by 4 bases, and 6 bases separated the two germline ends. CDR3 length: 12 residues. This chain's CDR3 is CASSLGYNEQFF. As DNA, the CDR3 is TGTGCCAGCAGCCTCGGATACAATGAGCAGTTCTTC.

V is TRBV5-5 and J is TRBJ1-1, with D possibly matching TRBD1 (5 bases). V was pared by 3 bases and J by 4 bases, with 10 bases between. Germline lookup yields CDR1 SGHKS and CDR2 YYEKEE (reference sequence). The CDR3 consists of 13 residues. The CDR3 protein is CASSWGTATEAFF. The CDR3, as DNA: TGTGCCAGCAGCTGGGGGACCGCCACTGAAGCTTTCTTT.

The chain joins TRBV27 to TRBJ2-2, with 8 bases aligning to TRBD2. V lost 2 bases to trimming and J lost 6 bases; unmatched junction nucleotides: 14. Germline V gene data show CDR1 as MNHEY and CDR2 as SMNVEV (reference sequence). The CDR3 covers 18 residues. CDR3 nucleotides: TGTGCCAGCAGTTTACGCACAGGGTCGCCGGGGGGGGCCGGGGAGCTGTTTTTT. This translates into CASSLRTGSPGGAGELFF.

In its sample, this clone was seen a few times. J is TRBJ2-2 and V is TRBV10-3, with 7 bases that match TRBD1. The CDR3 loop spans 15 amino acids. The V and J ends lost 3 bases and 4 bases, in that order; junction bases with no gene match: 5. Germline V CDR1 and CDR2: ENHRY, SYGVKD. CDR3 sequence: CAISERGLGTGELFF. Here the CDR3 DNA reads TGTGCCATCAGTGAAAGGGGGCTAGGCACCGGGGAGCTGTTTTTT.

CDR3 coding DNA: TGTGCCAGCAGTTTAAGATCCCACGCCCCCCAGCCCCAGCATTTT. This sequence encodes CASSLRSHAPQPQHF. V is TRBV28 and J is TRBJ1-5; D gene ambiguous. CDR1 and CDR2 from the germline V gene are MDHEN and SYDVKM. The CDR3 has 15 residues. V was trimmed by 2 bases and J by 7 bases, leaving 15 bases between them. Based on the CDR3 plus reference TRBV28 and TRBJ1-5, the full variable domain is DVKVTQSSRYLVKRTGEKVFLECVQDMDHENMFWYRQDPGLGLRLIYFSYDVKMKEKGDIPEGYSVSREKKERFSLILESASTNQTSMYLCASSLRSHAPQPQHFGDGTRLSIL.

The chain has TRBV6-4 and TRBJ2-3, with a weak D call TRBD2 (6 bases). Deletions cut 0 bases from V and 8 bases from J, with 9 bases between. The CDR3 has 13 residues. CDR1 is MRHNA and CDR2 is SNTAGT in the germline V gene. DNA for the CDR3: TGTGCCAGCAGTGACTCGATGGGGGGTACGCAGTATTTT. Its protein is CASSDSMGGTQYF.

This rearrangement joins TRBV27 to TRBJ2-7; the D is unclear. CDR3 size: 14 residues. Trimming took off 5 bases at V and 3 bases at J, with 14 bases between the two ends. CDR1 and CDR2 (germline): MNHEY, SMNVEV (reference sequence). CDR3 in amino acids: CASSHTGWGYEQYF. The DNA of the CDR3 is TGTGCCAGCAGTCATACGGGCTGGGGCTACGAGCAGTACTTC.

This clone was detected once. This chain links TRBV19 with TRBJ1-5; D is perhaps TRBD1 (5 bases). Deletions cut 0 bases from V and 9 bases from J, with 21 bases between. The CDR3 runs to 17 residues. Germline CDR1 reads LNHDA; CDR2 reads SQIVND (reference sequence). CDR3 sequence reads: CASSIDPHTEGNPPQHF. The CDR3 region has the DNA TGTGCCAGTAGTATAGATCCCCATACGGAGGGGAACCCGCCCCAGCATTTT.

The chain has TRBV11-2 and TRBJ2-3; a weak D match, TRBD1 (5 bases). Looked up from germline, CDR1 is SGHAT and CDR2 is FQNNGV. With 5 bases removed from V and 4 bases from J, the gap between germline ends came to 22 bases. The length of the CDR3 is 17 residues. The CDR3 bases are TGTGCCAGCAGCCCACCCCGTTTAGGGGCCATCCCAGATACGCAGTATTTT. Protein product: CASSPPRLGAIPDTQYF. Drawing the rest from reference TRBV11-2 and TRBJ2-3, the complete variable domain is EAGVAQSPRYKIIEKRQSVAFWCNPISGHATLYWYQQILGQGPKLLIQFQNNGVVDDSQLPKDRFSAERLKGVDSTLKIQPAKLEDSAVYLCASSPPRLGAIPDTQYFGPGTRLTVL.

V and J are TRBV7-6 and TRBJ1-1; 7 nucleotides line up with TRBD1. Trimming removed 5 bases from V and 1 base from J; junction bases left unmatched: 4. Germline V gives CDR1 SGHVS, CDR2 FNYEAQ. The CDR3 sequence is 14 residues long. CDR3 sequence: CASSRTGENTEAFF. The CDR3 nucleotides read TGTGCCAGCAGCCGGACAGGAGAGAACACTGAAGCTTTCTTT.

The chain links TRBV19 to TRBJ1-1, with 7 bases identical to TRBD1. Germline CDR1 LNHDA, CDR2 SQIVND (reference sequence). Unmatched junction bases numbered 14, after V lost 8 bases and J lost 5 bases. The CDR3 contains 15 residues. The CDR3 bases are TGTGCCAGTGGGAAACGGGAGGGGGCTGAAACTGAAGCTTTCTTT. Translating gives CASGKREGAETEAFF. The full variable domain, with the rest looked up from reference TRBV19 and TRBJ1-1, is DGGITQSPKYLFRKEGQNVTLSCEQNLNHDAMYWYRQDPGQGLRLIYYSQIVNDFQKGDIAEGYSVSREKKESFPLTVTSAQKNPTAFYLCASGKREGAETEAFFGQGTRLTVV.

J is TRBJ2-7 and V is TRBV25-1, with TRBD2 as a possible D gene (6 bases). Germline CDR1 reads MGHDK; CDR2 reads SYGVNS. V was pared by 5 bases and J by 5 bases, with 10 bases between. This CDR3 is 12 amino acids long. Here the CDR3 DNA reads TGTGCCAGCAGTTGGAGGGATCACGAGCAGTACTTC. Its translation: CASSWRDHEQYF.

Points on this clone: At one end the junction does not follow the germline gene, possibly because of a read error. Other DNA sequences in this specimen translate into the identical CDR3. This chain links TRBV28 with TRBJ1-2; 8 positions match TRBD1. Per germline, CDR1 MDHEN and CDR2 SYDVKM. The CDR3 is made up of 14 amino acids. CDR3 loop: CASSPRTGSIGYTF. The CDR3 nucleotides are TGTGCCAGCAGTCCCCGGACAGGGTCTATTGGCTACACCTTT.

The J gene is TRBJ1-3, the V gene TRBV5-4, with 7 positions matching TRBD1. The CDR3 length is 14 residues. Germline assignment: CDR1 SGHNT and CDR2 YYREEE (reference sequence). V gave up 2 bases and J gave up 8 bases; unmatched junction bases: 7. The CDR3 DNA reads TGTGCCAGCAGCTTAGGGGGCGAGGTTGACACCATATATTTT. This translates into CASSLGGEVDTIYF.

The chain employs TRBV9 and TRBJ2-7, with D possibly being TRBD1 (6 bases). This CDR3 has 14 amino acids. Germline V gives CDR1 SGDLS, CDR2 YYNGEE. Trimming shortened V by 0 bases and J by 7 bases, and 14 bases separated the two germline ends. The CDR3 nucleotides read TGTGCCAGCAGCGTAGGTGGCAGGGGTAGTGAGCAGTACTTC. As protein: CASSVGGRGSEQYF.

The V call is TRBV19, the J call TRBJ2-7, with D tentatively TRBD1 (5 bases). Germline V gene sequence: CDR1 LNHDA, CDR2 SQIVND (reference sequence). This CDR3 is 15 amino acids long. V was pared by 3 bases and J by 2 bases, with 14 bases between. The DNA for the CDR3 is TGTGCCAGTAGTATGTGGGCAGGGCCAACCTACGAGCAGTACTTC. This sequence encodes CASSMWAGPTYEQYF.

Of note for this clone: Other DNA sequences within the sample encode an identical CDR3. The CDR3 region is CATSRGLNTEAFF. The DNA for the CDR3 is TGTGCCACCAGCAGAGGGCTGAACACTGAAGCTTTCTTT. This rearrangement joins TRBV15 to TRBJ1-1; unclear D gene. V lost 1 base and J lost 0, with 3 bases in between. CDR3 length: 13 amino acids. The germline gives CDR1 LNHNV, CDR2 YYDKDF (reference sequence).